This T cell receptor beta chain was sequenced in a study of shared clonotypes between healthy human individuals. The CDR3 runs 16 residues. V trimming: 5 bases; J trimming: 4 bases; junction bases outside the gene matches: 8. Germline CDR1 and CDR2: LNHDA and SQIVND (reference sequence). The protocol was immunoSEQ multiplex PCR, while the TCRdb copy is restricted to in-frame clones and leaves out a portion. The table includes around 690,000 clones, roughly 87% detected once. Each donor was a Caucasian adult residing in Nashville, Tennessee. A few counts support this clone. The chain joins TRBV19 to TRBJ2-6, with 7 bases that match TRBD1. Material: memory CD8+ T cells from PBMCs. The subset was: CD45RO+ cells pooled with CCR7-negative TemRA cells. This TCR was sampled from a man between 18 and 29 years old in good health. Some clones in this sample may be carry-over from other donors' samples. The CDR3 DNA reads as TGTGCCAGTAGTCCGGGACAGCTTTACGGGGCCAACGTCCTGACTTTC. Translation: CASSPGQLYGANVLTF.